Described below is a single T cell receptor beta chain sequence and its context. As yet, its antigen is unknown. The repertoire was sequenced with immunoSEQ multiplex PCR; TCRdb's copy has only in-frame clones and lacks some. The sample has some 110,000 clones, around 88% seen once. The record originates from a study of cytomegalovirus exposure and HLA in healthy donors. Study information: The approximately 120 validation repertoires were produced on the same platform as the roughly 690 repertoires of the first cohort. This was reported in a later analysis.

V was pared by 6 bases and J by 4 bases, with 5 bases of the junction left unmatched. Germline CDR1 MNHEY, CDR2 SMNVEV (reference sequence). The CDR3 totals 14 residues. General observations from the study: The study put under 200 TCR beta chains on its list as cytomegalovirus-associated. The authors confirmed in vitro that three CMV-associated chains were specific for CMV antigens.

This rearrangement joins TRBV27 to TRBJ2-7, with 11 bases identical to TRBD1. The sequenced sample consisted of PBMCs. This clonotype originated in a man aged 18-30 years in good health and CMV-seronegative. CDR3: CASRGTGGRYEQYF. CDR3 coding DNA: TGTGCCAGCAGGGGGACAGGGGGGAGGTACGAGCAGTACTTC.